Listed below are T cell receptor beta chains from one sample, sequenced in a study of cytomegalovirus exposure and HLA in healthy donors. TCRdb keeps only in-frame clones here, not all; method: immunoSEQ multiplex PCR. The sample has about 250,000 clones, roughly 87% seen once. Sequences were obtained from PBMCs. The source of these receptors is a man aged 18 to 30 in good health and CMV-seropositive. Both conserved end residues are part of each CDR3. D genes are given only for firm matches. A clone size is listed for some rows: how often the clone was seen (once, few, many), or a class if it is expanded.

v_call,clone_size,j_call,d_call,cdr3_aa,cdr3_nt
TRBV4-1,NA,TRBJ2-7,TRBD2,CASSQQQLTSGTYEQYF,TGCGCCAGCAGCCAACAACAACTAACTAGCGGGACTTACGAGCAGTACTTC
TRBV20-1,NA,TRBJ2-3,NA,CSARVTDTQYF,TGCAGTGCTAGAGTGACAGATACGCAGTATTTT
TRBV2,few,TRBJ1-1,TRBD1,CASRLGQGNTEAFF,TGTGCCAGCAGGCTAGGACAGGGGAACACTGAAGCTTTCTTT
TRBV19,once,TRBJ1-5,NA,CASNAGSVGNQPQHF,TGTGCCAGTAACGCCGGCTCGGTGGGCAATCAGCCCCAGCATTTT
TRBV15,NA,TRBJ1-2,NA,CATSRDRGGYTF,TGTGCCACCAGCAGAGACCGTGGCGGCTACACCTTC
TRBV27,NA,TRBJ1-1,NA,CASSLRQANTEAFF,TGTGCCAGCAGTTTAAGACAGGCGAACACTGAAGCTTTCTTT
TRBV5-4,NA,TRBJ1-2,NA,CASSLDQTVNYGYTF,TGTGCCAGCAGCTTGGATCAGACAGTTAACTATGGCTACACCTTC
TRBV18,NA,TRBJ1-1,NA,CASSPGREAEAFF,TGTGCCAGCTCACCGGGCCGCGAGGCTGAAGCTTTCTTT
TRBV2,NA,TRBJ2-5,NA,CASSAGFVARETQYF,TGTGCCAGCAGCGCAGGGTTCGTGGCCCGAGAGACCCAGTACTTC
TRBV6-1,NA,TRBJ2-7,TRBD1,CASSARDRAYEQYF,TGTGCCAGCAGCGCCCGGGACAGGGCCTACGAGCAGTACTTC
TRBV28,NA,TRBJ1-1,NA,CASSRRWNTEAFF,TGTGCCAGCAGCCGGAGGTGGAACACTGAAGCTTTCTTT
TRBV29-1,NA,TRBJ1-2,NA,CSVKLSGALVNYGYTF,TGCAGCGTTAAATTGTCAGGGGCCCTGGTTAACTATGGCTACACCTTC
TRBV4-3,few,TRBJ2-7,TRBD2,CASSQDLGRPYEQYF,TGCGCCAGCAGCCAAGATCTCGGGAGGCCCTACGAGCAGTACTTC
TRBV30,NA,TRBJ1-3,NA,CAWSVTGSSGNTIYF,TGTGCCTGGAGTGTAACGGGGAGCTCTGGAAACACCATATATTTT
TRBV7-9,NA,TRBJ2-4,TRBD2,CASSRLADIQYF,TGTGCCAGCAGTCGACTAGCTGACATTCAGTACTTC
TRBV11-2,NA,TRBJ2-7,NA,CASRLHPYSYEQYF,TGTGCCAGCAGGTTACACCCATATTCCTACGAGCAGTACTTC
TRBV27,NA,TRBJ2-7,TRBD1,CASLSGQSHPFYEQYF,TGTGCCAGCCTTTCGGGACAGTCTCACCCATTTTACGAGCAGTACTTC
TRBV6-6,NA,TRBJ2-1,NA,CASRAIGGEQFF,TGTGCCAGCAGGGCCATAGGGGGTGAGCAGTTCTTC
TRBV5-4,NA,TRBJ2-1,NA,CASSTDSNEQFF,TGTGCCAGCAGCACTGACAGTAATGAGCAGTTCTTC
TRBV9,NA,TRBJ2-5,NA,CASSVSTTETQYF,TGTGCCAGCAGCGTAAGTACGACGGAGACCCAGTACTTC
TRBV4-2,NA,TRBJ2-5,NA,CASSQDRLRSETQYF,TGTGCCAGCAGCCAAGACCGTTTACGTTCAGAGACCCAGTACTTC
TRBV7-7,NA,TRBJ2-1,NA,CASSSRQGHEQFF,TGTGCCAGCAGCTCCCGTCAGGGGCATGAGCAGTTCTTC
TRBV7-2,once,TRBJ2-5,TRBD2,CASSLGLAGIEETQYF,TGTGCCAGCAGCTTAGGACTAGCGGGTATCGAAGAGACCCAGTACTTC
TRBV7-2,NA,TRBJ1-5,TRBD1,CASSLRSSGGDQPQHF,TGTGCCAGCAGCTTACGTTCCTCAGGGGGCGATCAGCCCCAGCATTTT
TRBV27,once,TRBJ2-7,NA,CASSLRQPREQYF,TGTGCCAGCAGTTTACGCCAACCTCGGGAGCAGTACTTC
TRBV10-3,NA,TRBJ1-4,NA,CAISVDPNEKLFF,TGTGCCATCAGTGTCGACCCAAATGAAAAACTGTTTTTT
TRBV5-1,NA,TRBJ2-7,NA,CASSGSGLYEQYF,TGCGCCAGCAGCGGTAGCGGCCTTTACGAGCAGTACTTC
TRBV2,NA,TRBJ2-5,TRBD1,CASSAQGGRRETQYF,TGTGCCAGCAGTGCACAGGGGGGAAGAAGAGAGACCCAGTACTTC
TRBV9,NA,TRBJ1-1,NA,CASSGVGLGAFF,TGTGCCAGCAGCGGGGTGGGGTTAGGAGCTTTCTTT
TRBV29-1,NA,TRBJ2-1,NA,CSVGGRTDNEQFF,TGCAGCGTTGGGGGCAGGACCGACAATGAGCAGTTCTTC
TRBV10-3,NA,TRBJ2-1,TRBD2,CAISIGTSGSYNEQFF,TGTGCCATCAGCATAGGGACTAGCGGGTCGTACAATGAGCAGTTCTTC
TRBV6-5,NA,TRBJ2-1,NA,CASKLGIVNGNEQFF,TGTGCCAGCAAGCTTGGAATAGTAAATGGGAATGAGCAGTTCTTC
TRBV7-2,NA,TRBJ2-4,TRBD2,CASSSAAGGAKNIQYF,TGTGCCAGCAGCTCAGCGGCGGGGGGAGCCAAAAACATTCAGTACTTC
TRBV19,once,TRBJ2-7,NA,CASSPARSYEQYF,TGTGCCAGTAGCCCAGCGAGATCCTACGAGCAGTACTTC
TRBV30,NA,TRBJ1-1,NA,CAWSVRDGRTNTEAFF,TGTGCCTGGAGTGTACGGGACGGACGGACTAACACTGAAGCTTTCTTT
TRBV20-1,NA,TRBJ1-2,TRBD1,CSAPGQGGYTF,TGCAGTGCTCCCGGACAGGGAGGCTACACCTTC
TRBV27,NA,TRBJ2-2,NA,CASSFLRTNTGELFF,TGTGCCAGCAGTTTTCTAAGGACGAACACCGGGGAGCTGTTTTTT
TRBV29-1,once,TRBJ2-7,NA,CSVAEGTPIYEQYF,TGCAGCGTTGCTGAGGGGACACCCATCTACGAGCAGTACTTC
TRBV6-6,once,TRBJ1-1,NA,CASSPNTEAFF,TGTGCCAGCAGTCCCAACACTGAAGCTTTCTTT
TRBV19,NA,TRBJ1-5,NA,CASSTGALASNQPQHF,TGTGCCAGTAGTACCGGGGCTTTGGCTAGCAATCAGCCCCAGCATTTT